The 9 T cell receptor beta chains reported below all come from one sample, sequenced in a study of T-cell reconstitution after alpha-beta-depleted transplantation in children. The TCRbeta library incorporated unique molecular identifiers. MiXCR, applied by TCRdb to the PCR reads, yields one record per CDR3 protein. The data show 250,000 to 350,000 distinct CDR3 sequences, 9.9% seen once. The source was PBMCs from the stem cell graft donor, collected from the stem cell graft. These receptors came from a human donor who donated a stem cell graft to a child with SCID.

The chain employs TRBV4-2 and TRBJ2-1; TRBD2 matches 12 bases. Germline trimming cut 3 bases from V and 8 bases from J; bases unmatched to any gene: 17. CDR3 length: 19 amino acids. CDR1 and CDR2 from the germline V gene are LGHNA and YNFKEQ. CDR3 sequence reads: CASSQGGLAGPTSADEQFF. In DNA, the CDR3 is TGTGCCAGCAGCCAGGGGGGACTAGCGGGTCCCACATCAGCGGATGAGCAGTTCTTC.

This clonotype was observed many times. This chain links TRBV19 with TRBJ2-1, with D unclear. Deletions cut 5 bases from V and 6 bases from J, with 11 bases between. CDR3 length: 13 amino acids. The germline V gene encodes CDR1 LNHDA and CDR2 SQIVND (reference sequence). The CDR3 DNA reads TGTGCCAGTAGTTTCCTGGATCTCAATGAGCAGTTCTTC. It yields the protein CASSFLDLNEQFF.

This clonotype has only a few counts. The rearrangement uses TRBV6-1 and TRBJ1-5; perhaps TRBD1 as D (5 bases). Trimming removed 2 bases from V and 6 bases from J, with 14 bases in between. This CDR3 is built from 15 residues. Germline assignment: CDR1 MNHNS and CDR2 SASEGT. CDR3 sequence reads: CASSESGTSIQPQHF. The CDR3 DNA is TGTGCCAGCAGTGAATCGGGGACTTCTATTCAGCCCCAGCATTTT.

This clonotype turned up a few times. The V and J genes are TRBV12-3 or TRBV12-4 and TRBJ1-5; D not certain. Trimming removed 5 bases from V and 9 bases from J, with 11 bases in between. The CDR3 loop spans 12 amino acids. Here the CDR3 DNA reads TGTGCCAGCAGTCAGTCGCGGGGGCCCCAGCATTTT. Its protein is CASSQSRGPQHF.

The table lists this clonotype with a few counts. The genes are TRBV5-1 and TRBJ2-1; 8 bases line up with TRBD2. The CDR3 is made up of 14 amino acids. Germline-derived CDR1 and CDR2 are SGHRS and YFSETQ. V was clipped by 4 bases and J by 8 bases; unmatched bases: 8. The CDR3 here is CASSTGLDDHEQFF. The CDR3 DNA follows: TGCGCCAGCAGCACGGGACTAGACGATCATGAGCAGTTCTTC. Full variable domain (missing parts from reference TRBV5-1 and TRBJ2-1): KAGVTQTPRYLIKTRGQQVTLSCSPISGHRSVSWYQQTPGQGLQFLFEYFSETQRNKGNFPGRFSGRQFSNSRSEMNVSTLELGDSALYLCASSTGLDDHEQFFGPGTRLTVL.

This clonotype occurred a few times. This chain links TRBV25-1 with TRBJ1-5; D is unclear. The germline CDR1 and CDR2 sequences are MGHDK and SYGVNS. The germline V and J ends were trimmed by 5 bases and 0 bases, with 11 bases remaining between them. This CDR3 region has 15 residues. CDR3 loop: CASSLDKDSNQPQHF. CDR3 coding DNA: TGTGCCAGCAGTCTTGACAAGGATAGCAATCAGCCCCAGCATTTT.

V is TRBV12-3 or TRBV12-4 and J is TRBJ2-3; 11 bases match TRBD2. After removal of 3 bases from V and 3 bases from J, the junction contained 2 bases not matched to a gene. The CDR3 contains 15 residues. CDR3 amino acids: CASSFLAGGTDTQYF. The CDR3 DNA is TGTGCCAGCAGTTTTCTAGCGGGGGGTACAGATACGCAGTATTTT.

V gene TRBV10-3 combines with J gene TRBJ2-2; 12 nucleotides agree with TRBD2. The CDR3 is 18 residues long. Germline assignment: CDR1 ENHRY and CDR2 SYGVKD. Trimming at V came to 0 bases and at J to 4 bases, leaving 6 bases not matched to a gene. CDR3 nucleotide sequence: TGTGCCATCAGTGAGTCGACCCAGGGACTAGCGGGCACCGGGGAGCTGTTTTTT. Residues: CAISESTQGLAGTGELFF.

This clonotype has more than one count but fewer than ten. The chain is built from TRBV15 and TRBJ2-1; 8 bases match TRBD1. V trimming: 1 base; J trimming: 5 bases; junction bases outside the gene matches: 7. This CDR3 is built from 16 residues. Germline loops: CDR1 LNHNV, CDR2 YYDKDF (reference sequence). CDR3 DNA: TGTGCCACCAGCAGAGGGAGGACAGGGCGTAACAATGAGCAGTTCTTC. It encodes CATSRGRTGRNNEQFF.